These 16 T cell receptor beta chains came from one sample sequenced in a study of OX40 agonist ivuxolimab in advanced cancers. Libraries were prepared by immunoSEQ multiplex PCR; TCRdb keeps only in-frame clonotypes and omits some of them. The sample includes around 50,000 clones, roughly 89% of them seen just once. The sequences come from CD4+ or CD8+ T cells sorted from blood, collected in a trial of the OX40 agonist ivuxolimab. The receptors were gathered from an adult with an advanced solid tumor such as melanoma, head and neck, liver or kidney cancer.

The chain recombines TRBV27 with TRBJ1-4; D gene unclear. The CDR3 is 15 amino acids. V lost 5 bases to trimming and J lost 0 bases, with 10 bases between them. The germline CDR1 and CDR2 sequences are MNHEY and SMNVEV (reference sequence). The CDR3, as DNA: TGTGCCAGCAGTCCAAACAGTGCAACTAATGAAAAACTGTTTTTT. Protein: CASSPNSATNEKLFF.

A single count supports this clone. The rearrangement links TRBV6-5 to TRBJ2-7; TRBD1 matches 7 bases. The CDR3 consists of 13 residues. The germline V gene has CDR1 MNHEY and CDR2 SVGAGI. Losses at the gene ends were 5 bases for V and 2 bases for J; bases not matched to a gene: 3. CDR3 residues: CASSPGQTYEQYF. CDR3 DNA sequence: TGTGCCAGCAGTCCGGGACAGACCTACGAGCAGTACTTC.

V and J are TRBV28 and TRBJ2-7, with D maybe TRBD1 (5 bases). This CDR3 contains 15 residues. Germline lookup yields CDR1 MDHEN and CDR2 SYDVKM. The germline V and J ends were trimmed by 2 bases and 2 bases, with 13 bases remaining between them. The CDR3 spells CASSLTGRVPYEQYF. DNA for the CDR3: TGTGCCAGCAGTTTAACAGGCAGGGTGCCCTACGAGCAGTACTTC. The complete variable domain, with remaining parts taken from reference TRBV28 and TRBJ2-7, reads DVKVTQSSRYLVKRTGEKVFLECVQDMDHENMFWYRQDPGLGLRLIYFSYDVKMKEKGDIPEGYSVSREKKERFSLILESASTNQTSMYLCASSLTGRVPYEQYFGPGTRLTVT.

This clone has a single count. The chain couples TRBV27 to TRBJ2-5; D unresolved. Germline V CDR1 and CDR2: MNHEY, SMNVEV (reference sequence). This CDR3 spans 11 amino acids. V lost 11 bases, J lost 5 bases, and 12 bases lay in between. CDR3: CASRNVETQYF. DNA for the CDR3: TGTGCCTCGAGGAATGTGGAGACCCAGTACTTC.

The chain carries TRBV4-1 and TRBJ1-4; a possible D gene is TRBD1 (6 bases). Germline assignment: CDR1 MGHRA and CDR2 YSYEKL. Deletions cut 1 base from V and 9 bases from J, with 15 bases between. The CDR3 is made up of 15 amino acids. CDR3 sequence: CASSQVGRDTKKLFF. CDR3 in DNA: TGCGCCAGCAGCCAAGTAGGCAGGGACACAAAAAAACTGTTTTTT.

The chain has TRBV6-5 and TRBJ2-7; D gene ambiguous. CDR3 length: 11 residues. The ends were cut back, 4 bases at V and 2 bases at J, with 3 bases in the middle. Germline V CDR1 and CDR2: MNHEY, SVGAGI. CDR3 DNA: TGTGCCAGCAGTTCCACCTACGAGCAGTACTTC. It encodes CASSSTYEQYF.

This sequence joins TRBV7-2 and TRBJ2-3; 14 bases line up with TRBD2. V lost 5 bases to trimming and J lost 8 bases; unmatched junction nucleotides: 6. Germline CDR1 and CDR2: SGHTA and FQGNSA. CDR3 length equals 15 residues. The CDR3 DNA follows: TGTGCCAGCAGCCCACGACTAGCGGGGGGGCCTACGCAGTATTTT. This gives the protein CASSPRLAGGPTQYF.

The J gene is TRBJ2-1, the V gene TRBV6-5; 8 bases are shared with TRBD2. The germline gives CDR1 MNHEY, CDR2 SVGAGI. The CDR3 contains 15 residues. Trimming cost V 5 bases and J 0 bases; bases outside gene matches: 3. The CDR3 sequence is CASSIAGFSYNEQFF. CDR3 nucleotide sequence: TGTGCCAGCAGTATAGCGGGATTCTCCTACAATGAGCAGTTCTTC.

The chain combines TRBV6-5 with TRBJ2-2; D is ambiguous. The germline gives CDR1 MNHEY, CDR2 SVGAGI. The V gene lost 5 bases and the J gene lost 4 bases, with 8 bases spanning the gap. The CDR3 is 13 residues long. The CDR3 DNA follows: TGTGCCAGCAGTGGGTGGACCACCGGGGAGCTGTTTTTT. Its protein is CASSGWTTGELFF.

This clone was counted a single time. The chain joins TRBV30 to TRBJ1-4; D is possibly TRBD1 (5 bases). The CDR3 sequence is 13 residues long. Germline CDR1 is GTSNPN and CDR2 is SVGIG (reference sequence). The V end lost 5 bases, the J end lost 3 bases, and 10 bases lay between the germline ends. The CDR3 DNA follows: TGTGCCTGGGACCAGGGATCTAATGAAAAACTGTTTTTT. It encodes CAWDQGSNEKLFF.

The genes are TRBV4-2 and TRBJ2-1; D is undetermined. Germline assignment: CDR1 LGHNA and CDR2 YNFKEQ. There are 13 residues in the CDR3. V was cut by 0 bases and J by 5 bases, with 5 bases left in between. CDR3 sequence: CASSQDLNNEQFF. The DNA for the CDR3 is TGTGCCAGCAGCCAAGATTTAAACAATGAGCAGTTCTTC.

The V call is TRBV6-1, the J call TRBJ1-1; 8 positions match TRBD1. Germline assignment: CDR1 MNHNS and CDR2 SASEGT. After removal of 7 bases from V and 0 bases from J, the junction contained 4 bases not matched to a gene. CDR3 length: 14 residues. The CDR3: CASTGQGMNTEAFF. The CDR3 bases are TGTGCCAGCACCGGACAGGGAATGAACACTGAAGCTTTCTTT.

The chain recombines TRBV28 with TRBJ2-3; no definite D call. Trimming removed 4 bases at V and 7 bases at J, with 6 bases between. The V gene's germline CDR1 is MDHEN and CDR2 SYDVKM. The CDR3 is 11 residues long. In DNA, the CDR3 is TGTGCCAGCAGTTCTACAAATACGCAGTATTTT. Translating gives CASSSTNTQYF. Variable domain in full (rest from reference TRBV28 and TRBJ2-3): DVKVTQSSRYLVKRTGEKVFLECVQDMDHENMFWYRQDPGLGLRLIYFSYDVKMKEKGDIPEGYSVSREKKERFSLILESASTNQTSMYLCASSSTNTQYFGPGTRLTVL.

The J gene is TRBJ2-7, the V gene TRBV19; D is possibly TRBD1 or TRBD2 (5 bases each). V was clipped by 9 bases and J by 5 bases, with 23 bases between them. This CDR3 has 15 residues. Germline CDR1 LNHDA, CDR2 SQIVND (reference sequence). This chain's CDR3 is CASSLGYGASDEQYF. CDR3 DNA: TGTGCCAGCTCACTGGGGTACGGGGCTTCGGACGAGCAGTACTTC.

The chain carries TRBV10-3 and TRBJ1-1; D is undetermined. Between the trimmed V and J ends, which lost 0 bases and 4 bases, there was a span of 12 bases. Germline V gene lookup returns CDR1 ENHRY and CDR2 SYGVKD. The CDR3 is 15 residues long. DNA of the CDR3: TGTGCCATCAGTGAGTCAGCGATGGTGAGCACTGAAGCTTTCTTT. Translated, it gives CAISESAMVSTEAFF.

The rearrangement joins TRBV14 to TRBJ2-4; a weak D match, TRBD1 (6 bases). The germline V gene encodes CDR1 SGHDN and CDR2 FVKESK. V was clipped by 3 bases and J by 8 bases, with 17 bases between them. The CDR3 runs 15 residues. CDR3 in DNA: TGTGCCAGCAGCCAGACGGTGGGGGCGTTGGACATTCAGTACTTC. Encoded protein: CASSQTVGALDIQYF.